The T cell receptor (beta chain) described here comes from a study of shared clonotypes between healthy human individuals. This clone has only a few counts. Produced via immunoSEQ multiplex PCR; TCRdb's table is partial and in-frame only. In the table there are fewer than 650,000 clones, 60% to 85% of which are singletons. The CDR3 totals 14 residues. Trimming removed 2 bases from V and 4 bases from J; junction bases left unmatched: 2. Germline V gene data show CDR1 as SGHKS and CDR2 as YYEKEE (reference sequence). The specimen was PBMCs. The chain joins TRBV5-5 to TRBJ2-5; 10 bases are shared with TRBD1. This clonotype originated in a woman in her thirties or forties in good health. Some clones in this sample may be carry-over from other donors' samples. CDR3 DNA: TGTGCCAGCAGCTTTGGACAGGGGGGAGAGACCCAGTACTTC. Translated: CASSFGQGGETQYF. The variable domain in full, completed from reference TRBV5-5 and TRBJ2-5, reads DAGVTQSPTHLIKTRGQQVTLRCSPISGHKSVSWYQQVLGQGPQFIFQYYEKEERGRGNFPDRFSARQFPNYSSELNVNALLLGDSALYLCASSFGQGGETQYFGPGTRLLVL.